This record covers a single TCR beta chain. V was pared by 4 bases and J by 0 bases, with 7 bases between. Germline V gene data show CDR1 as SGHNT and CDR2 as YENEEA. This CDR3 contains 14 residues. Assay: immunoSEQ multiplex PCR; the TCRdb copy retains only in-frame clones and omits some. The sample records just over 300,000 clones, approximately 90% being singletons. This entry is derived from a study of blood T cell repertoires in COVID-19. Across the whole study: The study drew acute and convalescent COVID-19 samples from the United States, Italy and Spain. PBMCs, B-cell-depleted T cells, or T cells were the source of the cDNA or gDNA that made up the material.

V gene TRBV11-3 combines with J gene TRBJ1-3; D is ambiguous. The receptor's source is a man aged 25 to 40 who had recovered from COVID-19. Sequenced input: PBMCs or T cells enriched from blood (not recorded which). The CDR3 DNA is TGTGCCAGCAGCTCACAGTTCTCTGGAAACACCATATATTTT. This codes for CASSSQFSGNTIYF.